The 23 T cell receptor beta chains reported below all come from one sample, sequenced in a study of T cell responses to AZD1222 COVID-19 vaccine. Measured with immunoSEQ multiplex PCR; TCRdb has only the in-frame clones, and not every one. The sample has 65,000 to 95,000 clones, approximately 85% seen once; the top ten hold around 13%. Sequences were derived from peripheral blood, sampled on day 0 of AZD1222 vaccination. The source is an adult in good health.

This clone was found once. This chain connects TRBV10-3 to TRBJ1-4; no definite D call. The CDR3 is 15 residues long. Per germline, CDR1 ENHRY and CDR2 SYGVKD. Trimming left V 0 bases short and J 8 bases short, with 13 bases between. The CDR3 sequence: CAISESVTFGEKLFF. DNA of the CDR3: TGTGCCATCAGTGAGTCAGTGACATTCGGGGAAAAACTGTTTTTT.

This clone was observed a few times. The V call is TRBV5-1, the J call TRBJ2-5; TRBD2 agrees at 9 bases. This CDR3 comprises 18 residues. J lost 5 bases, V lost 0 bases, and 14 bases had no gene match. The germline V gene has CDR1 SGHRS and CDR2 YFSETQ. The chain's CDR3 is CASSLGTNPAGGPETQYF. CDR3 coding DNA: TGCGCCAGCAGCTTGGGGACTAACCCAGCGGGGGGCCCGGAGACCCAGTACTTC.

The genes are TRBV23-1 and TRBJ1-2, with D possibly TRBD1 on 5 matching bases. TRBV23-1 is annotated as an ORF whose role is uncertain. CDR3 length equals 15 residues. V gave up 4 bases and J gave up 3 bases, with 15 bases separating them. The DNA of the CDR3 is TGCGCCAGCAGTCGGTGGCCCCGGGGGGACTATGGCTACACCTTC. Protein product: CASSRWPRGDYGYTF.

The chain carries TRBV7-8 and TRBJ2-3; no definite D call. V was shortened by 0 bases and J by 6 bases, with 10 bases between the two germline ends. The germline CDR1 and CDR2 sequences are SGHVS and FQNEAQ. This CDR3 has 14 amino acids. For the CDR3, the DNA is TGTGCCAGCAGCTTAGCAGGAAATCTCGATACGCAGTATTTT. Encoded protein: CASSLAGNLDTQYF. The variable domain in full, completed from reference TRBV7-8 and TRBJ2-3, reads GAGVSQSPRYKVAKRGQDVALRCDPISGHVSLFWYQQALGQGPEFLTYFQNEAQLDKSGLPSDRFFAERPEGSVSTLKIQRTQQEDSAVYLCASSLAGNLDTQYFGPGTRLTVL.

The rearrangement joins TRBV3-1 (or the pseudogene TRBV3-2) to TRBJ2-1, with D possibly called TRBD1 or TRBD2 (5 bases each). The CDR3 consists of 16 residues. Deletions cut 1 base from V and 2 bases from J, with 12 bases between. Germline-derived CDR1 and CDR2 are LGHDT and YNNKEL (reference sequence). Here the CDR3 reads CASSQGGQGPYNEQFF. CDR3 nucleotide sequence: TGTGCCAGCAGCCAAGGGGGTCAGGGACCCTACAATGAGCAGTTCTTC.

This clone was seen a handful of times. The V gene is TRBV28, the J gene TRBJ2-7; 10 bases fit TRBD1. CDR3 size: 14 residues. J lost 5 bases, V lost 5 bases, and 6 bases had no gene match. Germline V gene sequence: CDR1 MDHEN, CDR2 SYDVKM. This chain's CDR3 is CASSRQGAGDEQYF. The DNA for the CDR3 is TGTGCCAGCAGTCGACAGGGGGCAGGCGACGAGCAGTACTTC.

The chain recombines TRBV30 with TRBJ1-2; D gene unclear. CDR1 GTSNPN and CDR2 SVGIG come from the germline V gene (reference sequence). The CDR3 has 11 residues. This chain's CDR3 is CASKQPYGYTF. CDR3 DNA: TGTGCTTCAAAACAGCCGTATGGCTACACCTTC.

To note about this clone: A read error may produce the germline difference seen at one junction end. The chain uses TRBV6-5 and TRBJ1-1, with D unclear. CDR1 is MNHEY and CDR2 is SVGAGI in the germline V gene. This CDR3 comprises 13 residues. CDR3 protein: CSTRGSLNTEAFF. The DNA for the CDR3 is TGCTCCACACGAGGTTCTCTGAACACTGAAGCTTTCTTT.

The chain carries TRBV29-1 and TRBJ1-2; TRBD1 agrees at 11 bases. V shed 4 bases and J 8 bases; nucleotides not matched to a gene: 3. Looked up from germline, CDR1 is SQVTM and CDR2 is ANQGSEA. The CDR3 extends over 12 amino acids. CDR3 bases: TGCAGCGTTGTAGGACAGGGGGCGGGCTACACCTTC. It codes for CSVVGQGAGYTF.

The gene calls are TRBV20-1 and TRBJ2-3; D remains unclear. CDR3 size: 12 residues. Germline loops: CDR1 DFQATT, CDR2 SNEGSKA (reference sequence). V was shortened by 3 bases and J by 3 bases, with 7 bases between the two germline ends. The CDR3 DNA reads as TGCAGTGCTAGTAAACAGACAGATACGCAGTATTTT. Its protein product is CSASKQTDTQYF.

The chain joins TRBV15 to TRBJ2-2; D possibly uses TRBD1 or TRBD2 (5 bases each). This CDR3 comprises 15 residues. Deletions cut 0 bases from V and 5 bases from J, with 10 bases between. Per germline, CDR1 LNHNV and CDR2 YYDKDF (reference sequence). As DNA, the CDR3 is TGTGCCACCAGCAGAGATGGCAGGGAGACCGGGGAGCTGTTTTTT. Protein sequence: CATSRDGRETGELFF.

The chain couples TRBV5-6 to TRBJ2-7; D is ambiguous. Germline assignment: CDR1 SGHDT and CDR2 YYEEEE. The CDR3 length is 11 residues. The germline V and J ends were trimmed by 4 bases and 4 bases, with 6 bases remaining between them. The CDR3 region is CASSPSYEQYF. CDR3 sequence (DNA): TGTGCCAGCAGCCCCTCTTACGAGCAGTACTTC.

This chain joins TRBV2 and TRBJ1-1; 8 positions match TRBD1. Germline loops: CDR1 SNHLY, CDR2 FYNNEI. V lost 6 bases, J lost 5 bases, and 8 bases stayed unmatched. The CDR3 spans 14 residues. Here the CDR3 reads CASREGQVSTEAFF. DNA for the CDR3: TGTGCCAGCAGAGAGGGACAGGTTAGTACTGAAGCTTTCTTT.

This chain uses TRBV5-4 with TRBJ1-3; D gene ambiguous. This CDR3 is 17 amino acids long. Germline V lookup: CDR1 SGHNT, CDR2 YYREEE (reference sequence). Trimming removed 3 bases from V and 0 bases from J, with 16 bases in between. CDR3 protein: CASSYRVGPSSGNTIYF. CDR3 sequence (DNA): TGTGCCAGCAGCTATCGTGTAGGGCCGTCCTCTGGAAACACCATATATTTT.

This chain links TRBV5-1 with TRBJ2-4; the D gene is possibly TRBD2 (5 bases). Per germline, CDR1 SGHRS and CDR2 YFSETQ. CDR3 length equals 16 residues. The V gene lost 2 bases and the J gene lost 6 bases, with 18 bases spanning the gap. CDR3 loop: CASSLLPTDGGNIQYF. In DNA, the CDR3 is TGCGCCAGCAGCTTACTCCCAACGGACGGAGGAAACATTCAGTACTTC.

The V call is TRBV3-1 (or the pseudogene TRBV3-2), the J call TRBJ1-1; D not certain. Germline values: CDR1 LGHDT, CDR2 YNNKEL (reference sequence). Trimming removed 6 bases from V and 10 bases from J, with 15 bases in between. This CDR3 has 12 amino acids. CDR3 nucleotide sequence: TGTGCCAGCAGGCTGGACCCCTCCCCAGCTTTCTTT. Translated, it gives CASRLDPSPAFF.

This rearrangement joins TRBV29-1 to TRBJ2-3, with TRBD1 matching 8 bases. Germline V lookup: CDR1 SQVTM, CDR2 ANQGSEA. This CDR3 has 15 residues. V lost 3 bases, J lost 0 bases, and 5 bases stayed unmatched. Here the CDR3 DNA reads TGCAGCGTTGACCCTCGACAGGGGAGCACAGATACGCAGTATTTT. It specifies CSVDPRQGSTDTQYF.

This chain joins TRBV5-1 and TRBJ1-1, with a tentative D call TRBD1 (5 bases). Deletions cut 4 bases from V and 8 bases from J, with 18 bases between. The CDR3 is made up of 14 amino acids. CDR1 and CDR2 (germline): SGHRS, YFSETQ. The DNA of the CDR3 is TGCGCCAGCAGCCCCAGGTGGCAGGGATCCGAAGCTTTCTTT. It specifies CASSPRWQGSEAFF.

V and J are TRBV9 and TRBJ2-5, with D uncertain. Germline CDR1 and CDR2: SGDLS and YYNGEE. The V end lost 2 bases, the J end lost 0 bases, and 2 bases lay between the germline ends. The CDR3 sequence is 12 residues long. The CDR3: CASSVYQETQYF. Written as DNA, the CDR3 is TGTGCCAGCAGCGTTTACCAAGAGACCCAGTACTTC.

The rearrangement links TRBV5-1 to TRBJ1-2; 8 bases are a match to TRBD1. The V segment lost 0 bases and the J segment 3 bases; nucleotides outside the gene matches: 10. The CDR3 extends over 17 amino acids. Germline V CDR1 and CDR2: SGHRS, YFSETQ. The CDR3 is CASSLGGTGSSYYGYTF. CDR3 bases: TGCGCCAGCAGCTTGGGCGGGACAGGCAGCTCATACTATGGCTACACCTTC.

This clone was observed a single time. This chain uses TRBV4-3 with TRBJ1-2; possible D gene TRBD1, 5 bases. Germline V gene sequence: CDR1 LGHNA, CDR2 YSLEER. With 0 bases removed from V and 2 bases from J, the gap between germline ends came to 10 bases. The CDR3 length is 15 residues. This CDR3 is CASSQDLGGNYGYTF. CDR3 bases: TGCGCCAGCAGCCAAGATCTGGGGGGAAACTATGGCTACACCTTC.

By sample share, this clone is medium-sized. The V gene is TRBV10-1, the J gene TRBJ1-1; weak D call: TRBD1 (5 bases). Germline CDR1 reads WNHNN; CDR2 reads SYGVQD (reference sequence). Trimming left V 5 bases short and J 0 bases short, with 13 bases between. The CDR3 extends over 15 amino acids. The DNA of the CDR3 is TGCGCCAGCAGTTTCCCCGGGGGGTTGAACACTGAAGCTTTCTTT. It is translated as CASSFPGGLNTEAFF.

J is TRBJ1-2 and V is TRBV28; D may be TRBD1 (6 bases). There are 14 residues in the CDR3. Germline loops: CDR1 MDHEN, CDR2 SYDVKM. V was trimmed by 1 base and J by 8 bases, leaving 14 bases between them. The CDR3 DNA is TGTGCCAGCAGTTTATCTGACAGGCCAGGAGGCTACACCTTC. This translates into CASSLSDRPGGYTF.